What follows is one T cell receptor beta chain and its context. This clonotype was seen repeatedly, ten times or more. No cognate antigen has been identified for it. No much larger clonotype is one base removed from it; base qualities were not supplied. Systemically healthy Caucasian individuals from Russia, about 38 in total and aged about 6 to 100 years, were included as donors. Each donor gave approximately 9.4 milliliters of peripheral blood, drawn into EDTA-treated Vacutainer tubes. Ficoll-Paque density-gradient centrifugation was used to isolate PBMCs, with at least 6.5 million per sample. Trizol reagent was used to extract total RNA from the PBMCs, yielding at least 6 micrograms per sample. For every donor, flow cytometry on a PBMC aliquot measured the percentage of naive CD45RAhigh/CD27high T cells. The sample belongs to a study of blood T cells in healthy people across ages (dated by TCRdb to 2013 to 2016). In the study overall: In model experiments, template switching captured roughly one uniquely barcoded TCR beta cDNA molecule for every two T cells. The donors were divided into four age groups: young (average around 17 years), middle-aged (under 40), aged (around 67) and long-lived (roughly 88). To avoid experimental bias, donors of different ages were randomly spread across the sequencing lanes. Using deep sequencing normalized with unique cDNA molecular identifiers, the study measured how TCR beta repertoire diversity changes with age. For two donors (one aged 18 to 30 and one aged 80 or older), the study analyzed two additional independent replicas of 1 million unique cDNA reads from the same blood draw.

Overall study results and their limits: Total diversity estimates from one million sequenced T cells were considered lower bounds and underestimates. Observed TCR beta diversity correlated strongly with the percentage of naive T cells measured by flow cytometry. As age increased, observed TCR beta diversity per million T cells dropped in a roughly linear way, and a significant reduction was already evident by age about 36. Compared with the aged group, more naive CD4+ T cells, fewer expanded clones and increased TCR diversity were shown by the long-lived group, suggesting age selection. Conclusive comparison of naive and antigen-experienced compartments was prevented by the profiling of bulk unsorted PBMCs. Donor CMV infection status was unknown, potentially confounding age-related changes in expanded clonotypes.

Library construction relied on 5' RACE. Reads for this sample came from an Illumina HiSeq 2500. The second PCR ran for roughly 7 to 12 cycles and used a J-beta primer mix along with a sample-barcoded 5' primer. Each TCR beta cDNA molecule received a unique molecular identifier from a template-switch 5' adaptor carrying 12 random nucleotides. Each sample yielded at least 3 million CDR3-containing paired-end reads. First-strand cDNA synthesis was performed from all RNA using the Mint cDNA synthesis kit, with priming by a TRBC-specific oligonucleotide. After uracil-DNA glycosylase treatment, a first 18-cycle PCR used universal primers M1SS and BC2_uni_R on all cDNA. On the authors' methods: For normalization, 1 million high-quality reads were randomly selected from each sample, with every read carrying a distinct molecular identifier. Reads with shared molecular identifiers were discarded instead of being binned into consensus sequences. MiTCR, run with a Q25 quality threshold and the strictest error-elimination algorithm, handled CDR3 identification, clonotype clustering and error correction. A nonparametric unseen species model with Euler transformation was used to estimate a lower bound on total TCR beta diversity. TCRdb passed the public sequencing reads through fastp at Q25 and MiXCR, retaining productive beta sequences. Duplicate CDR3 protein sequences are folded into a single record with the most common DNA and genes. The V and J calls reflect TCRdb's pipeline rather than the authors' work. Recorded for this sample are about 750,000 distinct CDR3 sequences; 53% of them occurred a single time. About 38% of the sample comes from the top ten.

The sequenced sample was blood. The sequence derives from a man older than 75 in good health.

The CDR3 loop reads CASSLLDEQYF. The DNA sequence is as follows: TGTGCCAGCAGCTTACTTGACGAGCAGTACTTC. This chain is built from TRBV7-9 and TRBJ2-7, with an unclear D gene assignment. From its cysteine to its phenylalanine, the CDR3 spans 11 amino acids. Here the CDR3 DNA is all that survives: 33 bases in frame from base 1. CDR1 and CDR2 are drawn from the germline V gene (reference sequence): SEHNR, FQNEAQ. V and J are truncated by 2 bases and 5 bases respectively, leaving an intervening sequence of 4 bases.